This TCR beta chain was observed in a study of shared clonotypes between healthy human individuals. In the naive CD8 group, cells lacked CD45RO and were positively selected for CCR7, so terminally differentiated effector memory CD45RA+ cells were left out. Using immunoSEQ multiplex PCR, the repertoire was profiled, and TCRdb retains in-frame clones only, with some absent. The profile shows hundreds of thousands of clones, more than 85% of them singletons. The V and J ends lost 7 bases and 7 bases, in that order; junction bases with no gene match: 13. The germline CDR1 and CDR2 sequences are MNHNS and SASEGT. The CDR3 totals 15 residues.

The chain is built from TRBV6-1 and TRBJ2-1, with 7 bases matching TRBD1. What was sequenced was naive CD8+ T cells sorted from blood. This TCR derives from a man aged 25-45 years in good health. CDR3 protein: CASNTFLTGANEQFF. DNA of the CDR3: TGTGCCAGCAATACCTTCTTAACAGGGGCGAATGAGCAGTTCTTC.